Following are 27 T cell receptor beta chains from one sample sequenced in a study of Tregs in tolerant kidney transplant recipients. Recipients received nonmyeloablative bone marrow transplants from related graft donors, with transient mixed chimerism. TCRdb's copy holds only in-frame clones and misses some; the assay was immunoSEQ multiplex PCR. The repertoire holds 75,000 to 100,000 clones, with roughly 93% as singletons. This sample comprised CD4+ T cells from blood (PBMCs), obtained 12 months after the transplant. The receptors derive from a human patient who received a combined kidney and bone marrow transplant. Part of the T cells may come from the graft donor.

The chain uses TRBV2 and TRBJ1-1, with unresolved D. This CDR3 has 13 amino acids. CDR1 and CDR2 (germline): SNHLY, FYNNEI. Trimming took off 6 bases at V and 1 base at J, with 9 bases between the two ends. CDR3 amino acids: CASSLRQNTEAFF. The CDR3 DNA sequence: TGTGCCAGCAGCCTTCGACAGAACACTGAAGCTTTCTTT.

The chain uses TRBV19 and TRBJ2-2, with 10 bases that match TRBD1. The germline CDR1 and CDR2 sequences are LNHDA and SQIVND (reference sequence). This CDR3 region has 16 residues. V trimming: 7 bases; J trimming: 5 bases; junction bases outside the gene matches: 10. CDR3 nucleotide sequence: TGTGCCAGTACTCGATCTCGGGACAGGGGAACCGGGGAGCTGTTTTTT. Its protein product is CASTRSRDRGTGELFF.

The V call is TRBV7-3, the J call TRBJ1-1; D remains ambiguous. Germline V gene lookup returns CDR1 SGHTA and CDR2 FQGTGA. V shed 5 bases and J shed 4 bases, with 11 bases lying between them. The CDR3 spans 13 residues. This chain's CDR3 is CASSPTGITEAFF. The CDR3 DNA sequence: TGTGCCAGCAGCCCCACGGGAATCACTGAAGCTTTCTTT. Variable domain in full (rest from reference TRBV7-3 and TRBJ1-1): GAGVSQTPSNKVTEKGKYVELRCDPISGHTALYWYRQSLGQGPEFLIYFQGTGAADDSGLPNDRFFAVRPEGSVSTLKIQRTERGDSAVYLCASSPTGITEAFFGQGTRLTVV.

The J gene is TRBJ2-2, the V gene TRBV19; 9 positions agree with TRBD1. From germline, CDR1 is LNHDA and CDR2 SQIVND (reference sequence). CDR3 length: 15 residues. V was pared by 7 bases and J by 3 bases, with 6 bases of the junction left unmatched. The CDR3 DNA follows: TGTGCCAGTATGACGTGGACAGGGGACACCGGGGAGCTGTTTTTT. This sequence encodes CASMTWTGDTGELFF.

This sequence joins TRBV2 and TRBJ2-1; the D gene is possibly TRBD2 (5 bases). The V gene lost 4 bases and the J gene lost 7 bases, with 8 bases spanning the gap. In germline, CDR1 is SNHLY, CDR2 FYNNEI. CDR3 length: 12 amino acids. CDR3 protein: CASSVERNEQFF. Written as DNA, the CDR3 is TGTGCCAGCAGTGTAGAGCGGAATGAGCAGTTCTTC.

The V gene is TRBV2, the J gene TRBJ1-3; a possible D gene is TRBD1 (6 bases). The CDR3 contains 14 residues. V was trimmed by 6 bases and J by 2 bases, leaving 11 bases between them. Germline values: CDR1 SNHLY, CDR2 FYNNEI. The CDR3 nucleotides read TGTGCCAGCAGCCGGGACAAGGCTGGAAACACCATATATTTT. Protein sequence: CASSRDKAGNTIYF.

The CDR3 DNA follows: TGTGCCAGCAGTCCCTCTAGGGTCCGGGACAGGGGGCTTGAAGCTTTCTTT. Residues: CASSPSRVRDRGLEAFF. The chain couples TRBV27 to TRBJ1-1; 12 positions agree with TRBD1. V trimming: 5 bases; J trimming: 7 bases; junction bases outside the gene matches: 14. This CDR3 has 17 residues. CDR1 and CDR2 (germline): MNHEY, SMNVEV (reference sequence).

This clone is a singleton in its sample. V is TRBV2 and J is TRBJ2-5; perhaps TRBD2 as D (6 bases). Germline V gene sequence: CDR1 SNHLY, CDR2 FYNNEI. The CDR3 runs 14 residues. The ends were cut back, 6 bases at V and 1 base at J, with 12 bases in the middle. The CDR3 reads CASRFLAVQETQYF. The DNA for the CDR3 is TGTGCCAGCAGGTTCTTAGCGGTCCAAGAGACCCAGTACTTC.

This clone was counted once. The genes are TRBV28 and TRBJ2-3, with 7 positions matching TRBD1. Germline V gives CDR1 MDHEN, CDR2 SYDVKM. The CDR3 spans 20 residues. V lost 0 bases to trimming and J lost 3 bases; unmatched junction nucleotides: 18. The CDR3 reads CASSLWRRVVGGRGTDTQYF. The CDR3 nucleotides read TGTGCCAGCAGTTTATGGAGGCGGGTGGTAGGGGGCAGAGGGACAGATACGCAGTATTTT. Full variable domain (rest looked up from reference TRBV28 and TRBJ2-3): DVKVTQSSRYLVKRTGEKVFLECVQDMDHENMFWYRQDPGLGLRLIYFSYDVKMKEKGDIPEGYSVSREKKERFSLILESASTNQTSMYLCASSLWRRVVGGRGTDTQYFGPGTRLTVL.

J is TRBJ1-2 and V is TRBV10-3, with D perhaps TRBD1 (5 bases). From germline, CDR1 is ENHRY and CDR2 SYGVKD. This CDR3 spans 16 amino acids. V gave up 5 bases and J gave up 2 bases, with 18 bases separating them. The CDR3 protein is CAISSRTGRGNYGYTF. CDR3 in DNA: TGTGCCATCAGTTCCCGCACCGGGAGGGGAAACTATGGCTACACCTTC.

The rearrangement joins TRBV2 to TRBJ2-7, with 9 bases matching TRBD1. V lost 2 bases and J lost 7; bases outside the gene matches: 9. This CDR3 spans 15 amino acids. The germline CDR1 and CDR2 sequences are SNHLY and FYNNEI. The CDR3: CASSERTGDLREQYF. The DNA of the CDR3 is TGTGCCAGCAGTGAAAGGACAGGGGACCTACGAGAGCAGTACTTC.

This clone was counted a single time. The rearrangement links TRBV28 to TRBJ2-7, with D uncertain. Trimming left V 3 bases short and J 2 bases short, with 8 bases between. CDR1 is MDHEN and CDR2 is SYDVKM in the germline V gene. This CDR3 comprises 13 residues. CDR3 in DNA: TGTGCCAGCAGTTTGATCCAGACCTACGAGCAGTACTTC. As protein: CASSLIQTYEQYF.

The chain carries TRBV5-6 and TRBJ2-4; possible D gene TRBD2, 7 bases. This CDR3 comprises 15 residues. V was pared by 2 bases and J by 5 bases, with 14 bases between. Germline V gene data show CDR1 as SGHDT and CDR2 as YYEEEE. The CDR3 is CASSFRGGSENIQYF. Written as DNA, the CDR3 is TGTGCCAGCAGCTTTCGCGGGGGCTCGGAAAACATTCAGTACTTC.

The gene calls are TRBV6-5 and TRBJ2-5, with TRBD1 identical over 8 bases. CDR1 and CDR2 from the germline V gene are MNHEY and SVGAGI. Germline trimming cut 6 bases from V and 3 bases from J; bases unmatched to any gene: 0. The CDR3 has 12 amino acids. CDR3 sequence reads: CASRGQEETQYF. The CDR3 nucleotides are TGTGCCAGCAGGGGACAGGAAGAGACCCAGTACTTC.

The J gene is TRBJ1-5, the V gene TRBV30; D gene ambiguous. The ends were cut back, 4 bases at V and 4 bases at J, with 14 bases in the middle. Germline CDR1 and CDR2: GTSNPN and SVGIG (reference sequence). The CDR3 runs 14 residues. In DNA, the CDR3 is TGTGCCTGGAACCCTCGGAGCCTTAATCAGCCCCAGCATTTT. As protein: CAWNPRSLNQPQHF.

The J gene is TRBJ2-7, the V gene TRBV25-1, with TRBD2 matching 7 bases. The CDR3 covers 14 residues. Germline V lookup: CDR1 MGHDK, CDR2 SYGVNS. The ends lost 3 bases at V and 3 bases at J; junction bases unmatched: 5. The CDR3: CASSERTRGYEQYF. The CDR3 nucleotides read TGTGCCAGCAGTGAGCGGACTAGAGGCTACGAGCAGTACTTC.

The chain joins TRBV19 to TRBJ2-2, with D tentatively TRBD1 (6 bases). Germline V lookup: CDR1 LNHDA, CDR2 SQIVND (reference sequence). V was clipped by 7 bases and J by 7 bases, with 22 bases between them. The CDR3 consists of 16 residues. CDR3 DNA: TGTGCCAGTACCCGACAGGTCATATACAGTGGCGGGGAGCTGTTTTTT. This gives the protein CASTRQVIYSGGELFF.

The chain is built from TRBV6-5 and TRBJ1-5; D gene uncertain. CDR3 length: 15 amino acids. The germline V gene has CDR1 MNHEY and CDR2 SVGAGI. Trimming pared 5 bases from V and 1 base from J, leaving 12 bases between. The CDR3 reads CASSPTRTSNQPQHF. The CDR3 coding sequence is TGTGCCAGCAGTCCGACAAGAACAAGCAATCAGCCCCAGCATTTT.

The chain has TRBV7-2 and TRBJ2-7; tentative D call: TRBD2 (7 bases). The length of the CDR3 is 16 residues. The V and J ends lost 5 bases and 2 bases respectively, with 19 bases between them. Germline V lookup: CDR1 SGHTA, CDR2 FQGNSA. The CDR3 is CASSGARGGQTYEQYF. The CDR3 DNA is TGTGCCAGCAGCGGTGCGAGGGGGGGGCAAACCTACGAGCAGTACTTC.

The J gene is TRBJ2-4, the V gene TRBV19; 7 positions match TRBD1. This CDR3 is 15 amino acids long. With 6 bases clipped from V and 0 bases from J, the junction kept 5 bases outside the gene matches. Germline values: CDR1 LNHDA, CDR2 SQIVND (reference sequence). The CDR3 DNA follows: TGTGCCAGTAGCCGGGACAGTCTAGCCAAAAACATTCAGTACTTC. It yields the protein CASSRDSLAKNIQYF.

The J gene is TRBJ1-2, the V gene TRBV4-1; 7 nucleotides match TRBD1. CDR1 and CDR2 from the germline V gene are MGHRA and YSYEKL. Trimming at V came to 2 bases and at J to 3 bases, leaving 6 bases not matched to a gene. The CDR3 runs to 15 residues. The CDR3, as DNA: TGCGCCAGCAGCCAACCCTCCAGGGGGGACTATGGCTACACCTTC. This encodes CASSQPSRGDYGYTF.

The chain couples TRBV6-5 to TRBJ1-4; D is possibly TRBD1 (5 bases). V lost 7 bases and J 8 bases, leaving 17 bases between the germline ends. Germline lookup yields CDR1 MNHEY and CDR2 SVGAGI. The CDR3 sequence is 14 residues long. The CDR3 DNA is TGTGCCAGCACCACGCAGGGAGGTGTCGAAAAACTGTTTTTT. This codes for CASTTQGGVEKLFF.

This clone was found once. The V and J genes are TRBV7-3 and TRBJ2-3; perhaps TRBD2 as D (5 bases). The CDR3 is 15 residues long. V was shortened by 2 bases and J by 4 bases, with 13 bases between the two germline ends. Germline-derived CDR1 and CDR2 are SGHTA and FQGTGA. CDR3 in DNA: TGTGCCAGCAGCTTAGATTACGCGAGGGCAGATACGCAGTATTTT. Amino acid sequence: CASSLDYARADTQYF. The variable domain in full, with the rest retrieved from reference TRBV7-3 and TRBJ2-3, is GAGVSQTPSNKVTEKGKYVELRCDPISGHTALYWYRQSLGQGPEFLIYFQGTGAADDSGLPNDRFFAVRPEGSVSTLKIQRTERGDSAVYLCASSLDYARADTQYFGPGTRLTVL.

The gene calls are TRBV28 and TRBJ1-2, with a weak D call TRBD1 (5 bases). The germline V gene encodes CDR1 MDHEN and CDR2 SYDVKM. The CDR3 loop spans 15 amino acids. The V and J ends lost 5 bases and 4 bases respectively, with 17 bases between them. The chain's CDR3 is CASSPPRQGGYGYTF. The CDR3 DNA is TGTGCCAGCAGTCCCCCCCGCCAGGGCGGCTATGGCTACACCTTC.

V gene TRBV27 combines with J gene TRBJ2-7; D possibly corresponds to TRBD2 (7 bases). The ends were cut back, 6 bases at V and 4 bases at J, with 19 bases in the middle. This CDR3 has 15 amino acids. From germline, CDR1 is MNHEY and CDR2 SMNVEV (reference sequence). The CDR3, as DNA: TGTGCCAGCAGACTTGGCGGGGGCCCTTTTTACGAGCAGTACTTC. Amino acids: CASRLGGGPFYEQYF.

The chain has TRBV7-2 and TRBJ2-5; unclear D gene. This CDR3 has 11 residues. The V and J ends lost 2 bases and 5 bases respectively, with 3 bases between them. The germline gives CDR1 SGHTA, CDR2 FQGNSA. This CDR3 is CASSLYETQYF. The CDR3 DNA follows: TGTGCCAGCAGCTTATATGAGACCCAGTACTTC.

In nucleotides, the CDR3 is TGTGCCAGTAGTGACAGGGCTAACTATGGCTACACCTTC. Its translation: CASSDRANYGYTF. The chain links TRBV19 to TRBJ1-2; 7 positions match TRBD1. CDR1 LNHDA and CDR2 SQIVND come from the germline V gene (reference sequence). The junction had 0 bases not matched to a gene; V was cut back by 5 bases and J by 0 bases. The CDR3 contains 13 residues.